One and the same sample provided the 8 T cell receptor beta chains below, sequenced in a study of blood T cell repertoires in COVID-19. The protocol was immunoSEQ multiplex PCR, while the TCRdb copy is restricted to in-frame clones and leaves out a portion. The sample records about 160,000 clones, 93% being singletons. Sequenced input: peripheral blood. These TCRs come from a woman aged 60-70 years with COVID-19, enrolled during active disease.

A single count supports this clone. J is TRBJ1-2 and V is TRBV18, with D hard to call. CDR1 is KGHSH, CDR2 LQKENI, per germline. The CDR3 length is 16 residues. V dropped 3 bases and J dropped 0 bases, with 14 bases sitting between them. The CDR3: CASSPRTADSNYGYTF. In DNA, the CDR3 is TGTGCCAGCTCACCGCGCACAGCAGATTCTAACTATGGCTACACCTTC.

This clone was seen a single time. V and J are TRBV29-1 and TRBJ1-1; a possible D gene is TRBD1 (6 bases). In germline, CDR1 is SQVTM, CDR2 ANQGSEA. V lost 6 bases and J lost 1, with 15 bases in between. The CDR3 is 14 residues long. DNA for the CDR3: TGCAGCGTATTACAGGGACCCCAGAACACTGAAGCTTTCTTT. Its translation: CSVLQGPQNTEAFF.

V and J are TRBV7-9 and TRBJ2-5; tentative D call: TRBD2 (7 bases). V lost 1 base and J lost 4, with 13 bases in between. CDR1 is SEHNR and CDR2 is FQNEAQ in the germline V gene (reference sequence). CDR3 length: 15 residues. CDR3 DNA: TGTGCCAGCAGCTTAGTCTTGCGGGGGCGAGAGACCCAGTACTTC. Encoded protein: CASSLVLRGRETQYF. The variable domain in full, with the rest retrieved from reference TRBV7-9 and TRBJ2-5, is DTGVSQNPRHKITKRGQNVTFRCDPISEHNRLYWYRQTLGQGPEFLTYFQNEAQLEKSRLLSDRFSAERPKGSFSTLEIQRTEQGDSAMYLCASSLVLRGRETQYFGPGTRLLVL.

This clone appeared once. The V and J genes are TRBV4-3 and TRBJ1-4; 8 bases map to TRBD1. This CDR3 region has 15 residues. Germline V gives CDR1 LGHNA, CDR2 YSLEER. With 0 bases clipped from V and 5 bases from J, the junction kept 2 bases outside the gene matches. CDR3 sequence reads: CASSQDTGGNEKLFF. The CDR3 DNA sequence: TGCGCCAGCAGCCAAGATACAGGGGGAAATGAAAAACTGTTTTTT.

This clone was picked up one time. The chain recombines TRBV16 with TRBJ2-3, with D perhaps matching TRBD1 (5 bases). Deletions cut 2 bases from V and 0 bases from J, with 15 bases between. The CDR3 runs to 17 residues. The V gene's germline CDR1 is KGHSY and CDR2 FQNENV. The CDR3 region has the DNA TGTGCCAGCAGCCAACTGTACAGGTCCCCTAGCACAGATACGCAGTATTTT. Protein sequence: CASSQLYRSPSTDTQYF.

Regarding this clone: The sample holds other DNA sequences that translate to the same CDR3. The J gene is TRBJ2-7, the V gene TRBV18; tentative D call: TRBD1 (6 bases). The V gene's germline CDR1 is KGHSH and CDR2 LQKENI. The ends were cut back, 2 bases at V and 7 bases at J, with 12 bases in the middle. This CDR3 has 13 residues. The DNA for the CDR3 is TGTGCCAGCTCACCAGGACAAGGGGGTGAGCAGTACTTC. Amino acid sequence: CASSPGQGGEQYF.

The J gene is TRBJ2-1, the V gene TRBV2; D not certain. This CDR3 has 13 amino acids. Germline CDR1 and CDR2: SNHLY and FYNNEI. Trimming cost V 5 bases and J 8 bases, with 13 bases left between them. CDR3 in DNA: TGTGCCAGCAGTCCCTTAGGAGCCGATGAGCAGTTCTTC. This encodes CASSPLGADEQFF.

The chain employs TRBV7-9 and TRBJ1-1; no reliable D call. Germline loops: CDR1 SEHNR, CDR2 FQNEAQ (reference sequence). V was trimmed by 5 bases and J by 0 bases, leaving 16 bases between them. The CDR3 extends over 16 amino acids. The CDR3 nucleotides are TGTGCCAGCAGCCCGAGAGGCAGCCACATGAACACTGAAGCTTTCTTT. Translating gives CASSPRGSHMNTEAFF.